The source of this T cell receptor (beta chain) is a study of technical replicates of blood from a few donors. Germline CDR1 reads MDHEN; CDR2 reads SYDVKM. CDR3 length equals 19 residues. After removal of 5 bases from V and 6 bases from J, the junction contained 12 bases not matched to a gene. Repertoires were generated with immunoSEQ multiplex PCR, while TCRdb's copy carries only in-frame clones and drops some. This table has 80,000 or so clones, approximately 96% appearing once. Sequencing input: T cells isolated from PBMCs. V and J are TRBV28 and TRBJ2-2; 16 nucleotides line up with TRBD2. This TCR derives from a human donor in good health. CDR3 residues: CASSHPGLAGGVWSGELFF. The CDR3 coding sequence is TGTGCCAGCAGTCACCCGGGACTAGCGGGAGGGGTTTGGTCCGGGGAGCTGTTTTTT.